The 22 T cell receptor beta chains presented below share a single source sample, sequenced in a study of CD8 T cells in Susac syndrome (dated by TCRdb to the late 2010s). Receptor libraries were prepared by the immunoSEQ multiplex PCR assay. RNA was extracted with the RNeasy kit and roughly 0.5 to 1 ug was reverse transcribed using random hexamers. The public reads were reprocessed in TCRdb via fastp at Q25 and MiXCR, keeping in-frame beta chains. Each record represents a unique CDR3 protein, reported with the most common genes and DNA among its rows. The sample has about 300,000 distinct CDR3 sequences on record, about 82% of them singletons. The ten largest make up 0.21% of the sample. Sequenced material: CD8+ T cells from PBMCs. Receptors originate from a human donor with multiple sclerosis.

In this sample, this clonotype turned up a few times. The rearrangement uses TRBV13 and TRBJ2-7; possible D gene TRBD2, 6 bases. V lost 3 bases, J lost 4 bases, and 16 bases lay in between. The CDR3 is made up of 15 amino acids. Germline V lookup: CDR1 PRHDT, CDR2 FYEKMQ (reference sequence). The CDR3 region has the DNA TGTGCCAGCAGCTTTGGTAGCGGAGCTCCTTACGAGCAGTACTTC. Its protein is CASSFGSGAPYEQYF.

This rearrangement joins TRBV27 to TRBJ2-7, with D tentatively TRBD1 or TRBD2 (6 bases each). Germline V gene lookup returns CDR1 MNHEY and CDR2 SMNVEV (reference sequence). The CDR3 is 13 amino acids. Between the trimmed V and J ends, which lost 6 bases and 4 bases, there was a span of 13 bases. The DNA of the CDR3 is TGTGCCAGCAGGGCGGGACACACTTACGAGCAGTACTTC. Residues: CASRAGHTYEQYF.

The rearrangement joins TRBV4-1 to TRBJ1-1, with a possible D match to TRBD1 (5 bases). Germline V gene data show CDR1 as MGHRA and CDR2 as YSYEKL. The CDR3 totals 17 residues. V was clipped by 0 bases and J by 3 bases, with 17 bases between them. The CDR3 nucleotides are TGCGCCAGCAGCCAAGAGATACGTTGGGCGGGGGACACTGAAGCTTTCTTT. It yields the protein CASSQEIRWAGDTEAFF.

This clonotype was picked up one time. The genes are TRBV19 and TRBJ2-6, with TRBD1 identical over 10 bases. Trimming at V came to 10 bases and at J to 2 bases, leaving 8 bases not matched to a gene. CDR1 is LNHDA and CDR2 is SQIVND in the germline V gene (reference sequence). The CDR3 runs 16 residues. CDR3 region: CATGQGSNAGANVLTF. The CDR3 DNA reads TGTGCCACGGGACAGGGGTCGAATGCTGGGGCCAACGTCCTGACTTTC.

The chain carries TRBV27 and TRBJ2-6; perhaps TRBD1 as D (6 bases). CDR1 and CDR2 (germline): MNHEY, SMNVEV (reference sequence). The CDR3 contains 16 residues. The V end lost 8 bases, the J end lost 1 base, and 15 bases lay between the germline ends. The CDR3 is CASCLRGVSGANVLTF. The CDR3 coding sequence is TGTGCCAGCTGTCTCAGGGGAGTTTCTGGGGCCAACGTCCTGACTTTC.

This clonotype is a singleton in its sample. This sequence joins TRBV10-1 and TRBJ2-5; D not resolved. V shed 4 bases and J shed 0 bases, with 9 bases lying between them. The CDR3 is 14 residues long. CDR1 is WNHNN and CDR2 is SYGVQD in the germline V gene (reference sequence). The CDR3, as DNA: TGCGCCAGCAGTGGAGTGTCGTACCAAGAGACCCAGTACTTC. Protein product: CASSGVSYQETQYF.

This chain connects TRBV7-9 to TRBJ1-5; 7 bases match TRBD1. Germline CDR1 is SEHNR and CDR2 is FQNEAQ (reference sequence). This CDR3 contains 15 residues. The V segment lost 5 bases and the J segment 3 bases; nucleotides outside the gene matches: 7. In DNA form, the CDR3 reads TGTGCCAGCAGCGAAGACAGGGAATTCAATCAGCCCCAGCATTTT. Amino acids: CASSEDREFNQPQHF.

This chain links TRBV6-2 or TRBV6-3 with TRBJ1-5; maybe TRBD1 (5 bases). CDR1 MNHEY and CDR2 SVGEGT come from the germline V gene. The CDR3 loop spans 16 amino acids. The ends were cut back, 0 bases at V and 3 bases at J, with 12 bases in the middle. The CDR3 coding sequence is TGTGCCAGCAGTTACTCGGTTACAGGAATCAATCAGCCCCAGCATTTT. Its translation is CASSYSVTGINQPQHF.

V and J are TRBV11-2 and TRBJ2-7; D may be TRBD1 (6 bases). CDR1 is SGHAT and CDR2 is FQNNGV in the germline V gene. V was pared by 2 bases and J by 2 bases, with 13 bases between. The CDR3 loop spans 15 amino acids. The CDR3 protein is CASSLPGQYAYEQYF. The CDR3 coding sequence is TGTGCCAGCAGCTTACCCGGACAGTATGCCTACGAGCAGTACTTC.

V usage is TRBV24-1 and J usage is TRBJ2-5; the D gene is possibly TRBD2 (6 bases). Germline V CDR1 and CDR2: KGHDR, SFDVKD. The CDR3 consists of 14 residues. The ends were cut back, 4 bases at V and 5 bases at J, with 13 bases in the middle. CDR3 in DNA: TGTGCCACCAGTGACCCGGGACTCGGGGAGACCCAGTACTTC. This encodes CATSDPGLGETQYF.

The rearrangement uses TRBV5-4 and TRBJ2-2; D is perhaps TRBD1 (6 bases). The CDR3 runs 15 residues. CDR1 and CDR2 (germline): SGHNT, YYREEE (reference sequence). The V end lost 4 bases, the J end lost 1 base, and 11 bases lay between the germline ends. The CDR3 DNA reads as TGTGCCAGCAGCACTGGACAGCAGAACACCGGGGAGCTGTTTTTT. This translates into CASSTGQQNTGELFF.

This chain uses TRBV4-1 with TRBJ1-3; D remains unclear. The CDR3 is 16 amino acids. Trimming took off 0 bases at V and 4 bases at J, with 13 bases between the two ends. Germline CDR1 MGHRA, CDR2 YSYEKL. The CDR3 nucleotides read TGCGCCAGCAGCCAAGAATCAAGGTCCCTAGGAAACACCATATATTTT. Amino acids: CASSQESRSLGNTIYF.

The chain employs TRBV30 and TRBJ1-5; D unclear. The V end lost 2 bases, the J end lost 4 bases, and 12 bases lay between the germline ends. Per germline, CDR1 GTSNPN and CDR2 SVGIG (reference sequence). The CDR3 spans 14 residues. As DNA, the CDR3 is TGTGCCTGGAGTTCCTTTCTCCGGAATCAGCCCCAGCATTTT. Protein product: CAWSSFLRNQPQHF.

The J gene is TRBJ2-3, the V gene TRBV27, with D unresolved. V was pared by 4 bases and J by 3 bases, with 11 bases between. The V gene's germline CDR1 is MNHEY and CDR2 SMNVEV (reference sequence). This CDR3 region has 14 residues. The CDR3 DNA reads as TGTGCCAGCAGTTGGGCCAGAAAAACAGATACGCAGTATTTT. Translation: CASSWARKTDTQYF.

The chain joins TRBV3-1 to TRBJ2-7; the D gene is possibly TRBD2 (7 bases). The CDR3 totals 16 residues. Germline CDR1 is LGHDT and CDR2 is YNNKEL (reference sequence). V was cut by 4 bases and J by 5 bases, with 21 bases left in between. CDR3 loop: CASSPQGRGGMDEQYF. For the CDR3, the DNA is TGTGCCAGCAGCCCCCAAGGCAGGGGAGGGATGGACGAGCAGTACTTC.

V usage is TRBV6-1 and J usage is TRBJ1-4; weak D call: TRBD1 (5 bases). Trimming removed 6 bases at V and 5 bases at J, with 19 bases between. CDR1 is MNHNS, CDR2 SASEGT, per germline. This CDR3 region has 16 residues. CDR3 nucleotides: TGTGCCAGCAGGCCTATCCCGGGGGGTCCAAATGAAAAACTGTTTTTT. As protein: CASRPIPGGPNEKLFF.

The rearrangement uses TRBV25-1 and TRBJ2-1, with 9 bases lining up with TRBD1. The CDR3 consists of 14 residues. Looked up from germline, CDR1 is MGHDK and CDR2 is SYGVNS. Losses at the gene ends were 8 bases for V and 9 bases for J; bases not matched to a gene: 11. CDR3 amino acids: CASDGQGLRREQFF. The CDR3 region has the DNA TGTGCCAGCGACGGACAGGGGCTTAGGCGTGAGCAGTTCTTC.

The CDR3 sequence is CAARLNGETAYNEQFF. The CDR3 region has the DNA TGTGCCGCGCGACTTAATGGCGAAACTGCCTACAATGAGCAGTTCTTC. The V call is TRBV6-1, the J call TRBJ2-1; D is unresolved. The ends were cut back, 11 bases at V and 2 bases at J, with 22 bases in the middle. The CDR3 loop spans 16 amino acids. Germline CDR1 is MNHNS and CDR2 is SASEGT.

The J gene is TRBJ2-7, the V gene TRBV29-1; no firm D call. CDR3 length: 12 residues. The germline V and J ends were trimmed by 4 bases and 0 bases, with 7 bases remaining between them. Germline CDR1 is SQVTM and CDR2 is ANQGSEA. The CDR3 reads CSVVQSSYEQYF. CDR3 nucleotides: TGCAGCGTTGTCCAGAGCTCCTACGAGCAGTACTTC.

The CDR3 is CASSSHGLASLNTGELFF. CDR3 in DNA: TGTGCCAGCAGCTCCCATGGACTAGCGTCCTTGAACACCGGGGAGCTGTTTTTT. This rearrangement joins TRBV11-2 to TRBJ2-2, with TRBD2 identical over 9 bases. This CDR3 is built from 18 residues. V was pared by 4 bases and J by 1 base, with 10 bases of the junction left unmatched. CDR1 SGHAT and CDR2 FQNNGV come from the germline V gene.

The chain employs TRBV19 and TRBJ2-2, with 10 bases that match TRBD1. CDR1 and CDR2 (germline): LNHDA, SQIVND (reference sequence). The length of the CDR3 is 13 residues. The ends lost 9 bases at V and 11 bases at J; junction bases unmatched: 9. For the CDR3, the DNA is TGTGCCAGCATCCCCGGACAGGGGGTTGAGCTGTTTTTT. Its protein product is CASIPGQGVELFF. Filled out from reference TRBV19 and TRBJ2-2, the complete variable domain reads DGGITQSPKYLFRKEGQNVTLSCEQNLNHDAMYWYRQDPGQGLRLIYYSQIVNDFQKGDIAEGYSVSREKKESFPLTVTSAQKNPTAFYLCASIPGQGVELFFGEGSRLTVL.

This clonotype is a singleton in its sample. This chain connects TRBV4-2 to TRBJ2-3, with TRBD2 as a possible D gene (6 bases). V was clipped by 1 base and J by 2 bases, with 22 bases between them. The CDR3 loop spans 19 amino acids. Germline CDR1 and CDR2: LGHNA and YNFKEQ. This chain's CDR3 is CASSQGDSLASPTTDTQYF. For the CDR3, the DNA is TGTGCCAGCAGCCAAGGGGACTCCCTGGCGAGTCCCACCACAGATACGCAGTATTTT.